These T cell receptor beta chains were read from a single sample in a study of identical twins. TCRdb passed the 5' RACE reads through MiXCR, listing each CDR3 protein once. The sample lists about 570,000 distinct CDR3 sequences; 9.5% to 10% were seen once. The same specimen was also included in a second study, on yellow fever vaccine responses in identical twins.

Specimen: PBMCs. These receptors came from a woman between 18 and 29 years old in good health. The CDR3 runs from the conserved cysteine through the conserved F or W. A D gene is named only where the DNA matches it firmly. Where a row states a size, it is once, few, many or the class of an expanded clone; other rows omit it.

v_call	d_call	clone_size	j_call	cdr3_aa	cdr3_nt
TRBV7-8	TRBD1	NA	TRBJ2-1	CASGQGPDIEQFF	TGTGCCAGCGGACAGGGGCCGGACATTGAGCAGTTCTTC
TRBV29-1	TRBD2	many	TRBJ2-3	CSVSGTSGGSTDTQYF	TGCAGCGTTTCCGGGACTAGCGGAGGTAGCACAGATACGCAGTATTTT
TRBV7-3	TRBD1	NA	TRBJ1-6	CASSPTGGYNSPLHF	TGTGCCAGCAGCCCGACAGGGGGCTATAATTCACCCCTCCACTTT
TRBV7-9	NA	NA	TRBJ2-2	CASSFLSPSSNTGELFF	TGTGCCAGCAGCTTCCTATCCCCCTCCTCGAACACCGGGGAGCTGTTTTTT
TRBV2	NA	few	TRBJ2-7	CASSHGAGIYEQYF	TGTGCCAGCAGTCACGGCGCAGGGATCTACGAGCAGTACTTC
TRBV3-1	TRBD1	many	TRBJ1-1	CASSHRQAGGTEAFF	TGTGCCAGCAGCCACCGGCAGGCAGGGGGGACTGAAGCTTTCTTT
TRBV20-1	NA	many	TRBJ1-5	CSARGRAGIDNQPQHF	TGCAGTGCTAGAGGACGGGCAGGGATTGACAATCAGCCCCAGCATTTT
TRBV12-3/TRBV12-4	TRBD1	many	TRBJ1-6	CASAPTGQGYSPLHF	TGTGCCAGCGCCCCCACGGGACAGGGATATTCACCCCTCCACTTT
TRBV6-1	TRBD1	few	TRBJ2-5	CASSENTGGWETQYF	TGTGCCAGCAGTGAAAACACAGGGGGTTGGGAGACCCAGTACTTC
TRBV11-2	NA	few	TRBJ1-1	CASSLSVTTNTEAFF	TGTGCCAGCAGCTTAAGTGTGACCACGAACACTGAAGCTTTCTTT
TRBV20-1	TRBD2	NA	TRBJ2-1	CSAQISGSSYNEQFF	TGCAGTGCTCAAATTAGCGGGAGCTCCTACAATGAGCAGTTCTTC
TRBV28	NA	NA	TRBJ2-7	CASSLAGREISYEQYF	TGTGCCAGCAGTTTAGCCGGCAGGGAAATTTCCTACGAGCAGTACTTC
TRBV12-3/TRBV12-4	NA	NA	TRBJ2-7	CASSLGRGAHEQYF	TGTGCCAGCAGTTTGGGCAGGGGGGCCCACGAGCAGTACTTC
TRBV29-1	TRBD1	NA	TRBJ1-2	CSVYRDSGYTF	TGCAGCGTTTACCGGGACAGTGGCTACACCTTC
TRBV28	NA	NA	TRBJ1-4	CASFTLGEKLFF	TGTGCCAGCTTTACCCTGGGTGAAAAACTGTTTTTT
TRBV12-3/TRBV12-4	NA	many	TRBJ2-2	CASSSADYTGELFF	TGTGCCAGCAGTTCAGCGGATTACACCGGGGAGCTGTTTTTT
TRBV11-2	NA	many	TRBJ2-1	CASSEPGLNEQFF	TGTGCCAGCAGCGAACCGGGGTTAAATGAGCAGTTCTTC
TRBV7-9	NA	few	TRBJ2-7	CASSTDTDSYEQYF	TGTGCCAGCAGCACCGACACTGACAGCTACGAGCAGTACTTC
TRBV4-3	TRBD2	NA	TRBJ2-3	CASSQYAGEATDTQYF	TGCGCCAGCAGCCAATACGCGGGAGAGGCCACAGATACGCAGTATTTT
TRBV11-2	NA	NA	TRBJ2-1	CASSLPIHPTDEQFF	TGTGCCAGCAGCTTACCAATACATCCTACCGATGAGCAGTTCTTC
TRBV4-1	NA	NA	TRBJ1-1	CASSQENRDSLEAFF	TGCGCCAGCAGCCAAGAAAACAGGGATTCTCTCGAAGCTTTCTTT
TRBV25-1	TRBD1	few	TRBJ2-7	CASSPPGQGHEQYF	TGTGCCAGCAGCCCTCCGGGACAGGGCCACGAGCAGTACTTC
TRBV10-3	NA	many	TRBJ2-1	CAIRKDSTSYNEQFF	TGTGCCATCAGAAAGGACAGTACCTCCTACAATGAGCAGTTCTTC
TRBV20-1	NA	NA	TRBJ2-1	CARALEGEQFF	TGCGCCAGGGCCTTGGAGGGTGAGCAGTTCTTC
TRBV12-3/TRBV12-4	NA	NA	TRBJ2-3	CASSRSNRRLDGDTQYF	TGTGCCAGCAGCCGATCAAACCGGAGGCTGGATGGGGATACGCAGTATTTT
TRBV20-1	NA	many	TRBJ1-2	CSPPNYGYTF	TGCAGTCCGCCTAACTATGGCTACACCTTC
TRBV14	TRBD2	few	TRBJ2-1	CASSQEAGRYNEQFF	TGTGCCAGCAGCCAAGAAGCGGGACGATACAATGAGCAGTTCTTC
TRBV7-2	NA	many	TRBJ2-5	CASSYSIETQYF	TGTGCCAGCAGCTATTCCATTGAGACCCAGTACTTC
TRBV20-1	TRBD1	few	TRBJ2-7	CSVPGQNSYEQYF	TGCAGTGTTCCGGGACAGAACTCCTACGAGCAGTACTTC
TRBV7-8	NA	NA	TRBJ1-1	CASSLVQTENTEAFF	TGTGCCAGCAGCTTAGTACAGACTGAAAACACTGAAGCTTTCTTT
TRBV7-6	NA	few	TRBJ2-7	CASSRHITYEQYF	TGTGCCAGCAGCCGTCATATTACCTACGAGCAGTACTTC
TRBV7-9	NA	few	TRBJ2-1	CASSYGTLNEQFF	TGTGCCAGCAGCTACGGGACTCTCAATGAGCAGTTCTTC
TRBV6-2/TRBV6-3	TRBD1	few	TRBJ1-6	CASSPTGQGVAPLHF	TGTGCCAGCAGCCCCACGGGACAGGGGGTCGCACCCCTCCACTTT
TRBV27	TRBD1	NA	TRBJ2-1	CASRGQGAAYNEQFF	TGTGCCAGCAGGGGACAGGGGGCGGCCTACAATGAGCAGTTCTTC
TRBV5-1	TRBD2	many	TRBJ2-1	CASSFSGRRDEQFF	TGCGCCAGCAGCTTTAGCGGGAGGAGGGATGAGCAGTTCTTC